One sample yielded the 26 T cell receptor beta chains listed below, sequenced in a study of T cell changes during pregnancy in multiple sclerosis. Sequencing was performed with immunoSEQ multiplex PCR; in TCRdb, only in-frame clones are kept and a portion is missing. The sample carries about 39,000 clones, less than 95% recorded once. This sample comprised CD4+ T cells from peripheral blood mononuclear cells, obtained in the first trimester of pregnancy. These receptors all stem from a female donor in good health, enrolled as a control in a pregnancy study.

This clone appeared once. The V call is TRBV12-5, the J call TRBJ2-1; 9 bases are a match to TRBD2. The CDR3 is 17 residues long. CDR1 is LGHNT, CDR2 FRNRAP, per germline. Unmatched junction bases numbered 11, after V lost 1 base and J lost 7 bases. The CDR3 loop reads CASGLAPGGGGANEQFF. The DNA for the CDR3 is TGTGCTAGTGGTTTGGCCCCCGGGGGCGGGGGGGCGAATGAGCAGTTCTTC.

CDR3 sequence (DNA): TGTGCCAGCAGTGGCCCGGGACAGGGGAACACCGGGGAGCTGTTTTTT. Translation gives CASSGPGQGNTGELFF. The V gene is TRBV5-5, the J gene TRBJ2-2; 9 bases line up with TRBD1. Germline V lookup: CDR1 SGHKS, CDR2 YYEKEE (reference sequence). The CDR3 has 16 amino acids. Losses at the gene ends were 5 bases for V and 1 base for J; bases not matched to a gene: 6.

J is TRBJ1-1 and V is TRBV29-1; 9 bases are a match to TRBD1. V was clipped by 5 bases and J by 6 bases; unmatched bases: 7. This CDR3 region has 13 residues. Germline V lookup: CDR1 SQVTM, CDR2 ANQGSEA. The CDR3 here is CSVHRGQSAEAFF. The CDR3 DNA is TGCAGCGTTCACAGGGGGCAGTCGGCTGAAGCTTTCTTT. Complete variable domain (other parts from reference TRBV29-1 and TRBJ1-1): SAVISQKPSRDICQRGTSLTIQCQVDSQVTMMFWYRQQPGQSLTLIATANQGSEATYESGFVIDKFPISRPNLTFSTLTVSNMSPEDSSIYLCSVHRGQSAEAFFGQGTRLTVV.

The chain employs TRBV4-3 and TRBJ1-6; 7 bases are shared with TRBD1. This CDR3 spans 15 amino acids. CDR1 is LGHNA and CDR2 is YSLEER in the germline V gene. The trim removed 1 base at V and 12 bases at J, leaving 9 bases unmatched. The CDR3 coding sequence is TGCGCCAGCAGCCAAGGCGAAGGGGGCAGCTTACCCCTCCACTTT. Translation: CASSQGEGGSLPLHF.

This clone was recorded once. V and J are TRBV7-3 and TRBJ2-3; the match to TRBD2 covers 9 bases. Germline V gene lookup returns CDR1 SGHTA and CDR2 FQGTGA. The trim removed 3 bases at V and 3 bases at J, leaving 4 bases unmatched. The CDR3 runs to 15 residues. The DNA of the CDR3 is TGTGCCAGCAGCTTGAGCGGGGGGAGAACAGATACGCAGTATTTT. Amino acid sequence: CASSLSGGRTDTQYF.

The chain is built from TRBV2 and TRBJ1-5, with 7 nucleotides matching TRBD1. This CDR3 comprises 15 residues. Germline loops: CDR1 SNHLY, CDR2 FYNNEI. V lost 8 bases and J lost 5; bases outside the gene matches: 12. CDR3 coding DNA: TGTGCCAGCTGGGCCGGGGACAGTCCAGATCAGCCCCAGCATTTT. Its translation: CASWAGDSPDQPQHF.

This chain uses TRBV6-5 with TRBJ1-6; the D is unclear. The ends were cut back, 0 bases at V and 6 bases at J, with 9 bases in the middle. This CDR3 is built from 15 residues. CDR1 and CDR2 from the germline V gene are MNHEY and SVGAGI. In nucleotides, the CDR3 is TGTGCCAGCAGTTACTCCCATCCCATTAATTCACCCCTCCACTTT. Protein: CASSYSHPINSPLHF.

The V and J genes are TRBV29-1 and TRBJ2-5; 10 nucleotides align to TRBD1. In germline, CDR1 is SQVTM, CDR2 ANQGSEA. Trimming at V came to 6 bases and at J to 2 bases, leaving 9 bases not matched to a gene. This CDR3 spans 15 amino acids. The DNA of the CDR3 is TGCAGCGTCCCGGACAGGGGGTGGAAGCAAGAGACCCAGTACTTC. Translation: CSVPDRGWKQETQYF.

The genes are TRBV7-3 and TRBJ1-2, with D possibly being TRBD1 (5 bases). Trimming pared 5 bases from V and 6 bases from J, leaving 22 bases between. The CDR3 is 16 residues long. The germline V gene has CDR1 SGHTA and CDR2 FQGTGA. CDR3 region: CASSQMGGEALNGYTF. CDR3 in DNA: TGTGCCAGCAGCCAGATGGGAGGGGAAGCGTTGAATGGCTACACCTTC.

This clone showed up just once. J is TRBJ1-1 and V is TRBV7-2, with 8 bases fitting TRBD1. The V and J ends lost 1 base and 4 bases, in that order; junction bases with no gene match: 5. Germline V gene sequence: CDR1 SGHTA, CDR2 FQGNSA. CDR3 length: 15 amino acids. The CDR3 here is CASSLGSTGGTEAFF. The CDR3 coding sequence is TGTGCCAGCAGCTTAGGGTCCACAGGGGGCACTGAAGCTTTCTTT.

The chain employs TRBV19 and TRBJ1-6, with D unclear. CDR1 and CDR2 from the germline V gene are LNHDA and SQIVND (reference sequence). The V end lost 8 bases, the J end lost 0 bases, and 11 bases lay between the germline ends. This CDR3 comprises 15 residues. The CDR3 here is CASAPGSSYNSPLHF. CDR3 sequence (DNA): TGTGCCAGTGCCCCGGGGAGCTCCTATAATTCACCCCTCCACTTT.

The rearrangement joins TRBV4-2 to TRBJ2-1; 9 bases map to TRBD1. This CDR3 comprises 14 residues. V was clipped by 3 bases and J by 10 bases; unmatched bases: 7. Per the germline V gene, CDR1 is LGHNA and CDR2 is YNFKEQ. The CDR3 loop is CASSQAGTGSEQFF. The CDR3 DNA is TGTGCCAGCAGCCAGGCCGGGACAGGGAGCGAGCAGTTCTTC.

Points on this clone: This sample includes further DNA sequences coding for the same CDR3. This CDR3 reads CASSPNSVRDTEAFF. CDR3 bases: TGTGCCAGCTCACCAAATAGCGTAAGGGATACTGAAGCTTTCTTT. The chain couples TRBV18 to TRBJ1-1; unclear D gene. The V gene lost 2 bases and the J gene lost 5 bases, with 15 bases spanning the gap. Germline V gene data show CDR1 as KGHSH and CDR2 as LQKENI. This CDR3 is 15 amino acids long.

CDR3 residues: CASSLTRRRQNEKLFF. DNA for the CDR3: TGTGCCAGCAGTTTAACGAGGAGACGGCAAAATGAAAAACTGTTTTTT. V is TRBV27 and J is TRBJ1-4; D unclear. The CDR3 totals 16 residues. The germline gives CDR1 MNHEY, CDR2 SMNVEV (reference sequence). The germline V and J ends were trimmed by 2 bases and 5 bases, with 15 bases remaining between them. Combining the CDR3 with reference TRBV27 and TRBJ1-4 gives the whole variable domain EAQVTQNPRYLITVTGKKLTVTCSQNMNHEYMSWYRQDPGLGLRQIYYSMNVEVTDKGDVPEGYKVSRKEKRNFPLILESPSPNQTSLYFCASSLTRRRQNEKLFFGSGTQLSVL.

The chain uses TRBV6-5 and TRBJ2-3; TRBD1 might be the D (6 bases). In germline, CDR1 is MNHEY, CDR2 SVGAGI. With 2 bases removed from V and 1 base from J, the gap between germline ends came to 10 bases. The CDR3 is made up of 15 amino acids. CDR3 loop: CASSYRGTGTDTQYF. CDR3 DNA: TGTGCCAGCAGTTACAGGGGGACCGGCACAGATACGCAGTATTTT.

Concerning this clone: One junction end disagrees with the germline gene, perhaps due to a read error. V and J are TRBV7-7 and TRBJ2-3; possibly TRBD1 for D (5 bases). The CDR3 is made up of 13 amino acids. The germline CDR1 and CDR2 sequences are SSHAT and FNYEAQ (reference sequence). CDR3 sequence (DNA): TGTGCTAGCAGCCGACAGTTAACAGATACGCAGTATTTT. Amino acids: CASSRQLTDTQYF.

The chain has TRBV4-1 and TRBJ2-3; 8 bases align to TRBD2. Germline lookup yields CDR1 MGHRA and CDR2 YSYEKL. CDR3 length equals 15 residues. V shed 5 bases, J shed 5 bases, and the junction held 9 bases outside the gene matches. The CDR3 loop is CASSDSGGKVDTQYF. Written as DNA, the CDR3 is TGCGCCAGCAGCGACTCGGGGGGGAAGGTAGATACGCAGTATTTT.

Concerning this clone: The identical CDR3 is also encoded by other nucleotide sequences in the sample. The J gene is TRBJ2-7, the V gene TRBV7-2; D gene unclear. Germline V gives CDR1 SGHTA, CDR2 FQGNSA. Between the trimmed V and J ends, which lost 3 bases and 0 bases, there was a span of 6 bases. This CDR3 is 13 amino acids long. CDR3 amino acids: CASSFGGSYEQYF. The CDR3 bases are TGTGCCAGCAGCTTCGGTGGCTCCTACGAGCAGTACTTC.

The chain has TRBV7-8 and TRBJ2-1; TRBD2 matches 10 bases. V trimming: 5 bases; J trimming: 2 bases; junction bases outside the gene matches: 6. Per the germline V gene, CDR1 is SGHVS and CDR2 is FQNEAQ. CDR3 length: 16 residues. As DNA, the CDR3 is TGTGCCAGCAGCCCTCTGGGACTAGCGACCTACAATGAGCAGTTCTTC. Translation gives CASSPLGLATYNEQFF.

Notes on this clone: One end of the junction is discordant with germline, which a read error may explain. This chain links TRBV7-7 with TRBJ2-7, with D tentatively TRBD1 (6 bases). Germline CDR1 SSHAT, CDR2 FNYEAQ (reference sequence). This CDR3 has 16 residues. Here the CDR3 reads CASSLVRQGISYEQYF. The CDR3 DNA reads as TGTGCTAGCAGCTTAGTGCGGCAGGGGATTTCCTACGAGCAGTACTTC.

V usage is TRBV14 and J usage is TRBJ1-1; 8 bases map to TRBD1. CDR1 is SGHDN and CDR2 is FVKESK in the germline V gene. With V trimmed by 0 bases and J by 0 bases, 3 bases remained unmatched. CDR3 length equals 16 residues. This CDR3 is CASSQDLGQVNTEAFF. In DNA form, the CDR3 reads TGTGCCAGCAGCCAAGATCTGGGACAGGTGAACACTGAAGCTTTCTTT.

This rearrangement joins TRBV18 to TRBJ1-6, with unresolved D. CDR1 KGHSH and CDR2 LQKENI come from the germline V gene. The CDR3 has 15 amino acids. V shed 2 bases and J shed 5 bases, with 10 bases lying between them. The CDR3 protein is CASSPTVADNSPLHF. The DNA for the CDR3 is TGTGCCAGCTCACCAACAGTGGCCGATAATTCACCCCTCCACTTT.

DNA of the CDR3: TGTGCCAGCAGTGGGAAGACAGTCAGAGGCAATCAGCCCCAGCATTTT. Amino acid sequence: CASSGKTVRGNQPQHF. This chain links TRBV2 with TRBJ1-5, with D tentatively TRBD1 (5 bases). The germline gives CDR1 SNHLY, CDR2 FYNNEI. Trimming took off 4 bases at V and 2 bases at J, with 15 bases between the two ends. This CDR3 spans 16 amino acids.

J is TRBJ1-5 and V is TRBV10-3, with TRBD1 identical over 8 bases. The CDR3 totals 14 residues. Per germline, CDR1 ENHRY and CDR2 SYGVKD. Unmatched junction bases numbered 4, after V lost 3 bases and J lost 6 bases. The CDR3, as DNA: TGTGCCATCAGTGACGGGACAGGAGGTCAGCCCCAGCATTTT. Encoded protein: CAISDGTGGQPQHF.

This clone occurred once. V usage is TRBV4-2 and J usage is TRBJ2-2; D not resolved. Trimming left V 1 base short and J 7 bases short, with 10 bases between. Germline assignment: CDR1 LGHNA and CDR2 YNFKEQ. The CDR3 has 14 amino acids. The CDR3 DNA is TGTGCCAGCAGCCAAGCTAGGTTTGGCGGGGAGCTGTTTTTT. Amino acids: CASSQARFGGELFF.

The chain combines TRBV5-4 with TRBJ1-4; D may be TRBD1 (5 bases). This CDR3 has 14 amino acids. Trimming pared 2 bases from V and 6 bases from J, leaving 11 bases between. Per the germline V gene, CDR1 is SGHNT and CDR2 is YYREEE (reference sequence). The CDR3 loop reads CASSFRRGDEKLFF. CDR3 DNA: TGTGCCAGCAGCTTCAGACGGGGGGATGAAAAACTGTTTTTT.